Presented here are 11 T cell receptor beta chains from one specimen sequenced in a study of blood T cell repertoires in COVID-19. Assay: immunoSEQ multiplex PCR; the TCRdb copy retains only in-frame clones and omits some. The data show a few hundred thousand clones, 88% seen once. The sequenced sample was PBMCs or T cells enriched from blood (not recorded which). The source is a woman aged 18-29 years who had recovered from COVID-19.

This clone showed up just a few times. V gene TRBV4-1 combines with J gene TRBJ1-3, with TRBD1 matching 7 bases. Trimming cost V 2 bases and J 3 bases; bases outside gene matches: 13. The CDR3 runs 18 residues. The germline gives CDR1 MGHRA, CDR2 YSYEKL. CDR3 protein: CASSQNQGGQTYGNTIYF. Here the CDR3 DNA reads TGCGCCAGCAGCCAAAACCAGGGGGGACAGACGTATGGAAACACCATATATTTT.

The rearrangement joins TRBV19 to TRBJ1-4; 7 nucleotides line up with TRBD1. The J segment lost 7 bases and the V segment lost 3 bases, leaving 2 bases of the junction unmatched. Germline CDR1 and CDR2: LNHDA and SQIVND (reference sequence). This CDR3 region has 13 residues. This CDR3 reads CASSIQGGEKLFF. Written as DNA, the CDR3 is TGTGCCAGTAGTATCCAGGGGGGTGAAAAACTGTTTTTT.

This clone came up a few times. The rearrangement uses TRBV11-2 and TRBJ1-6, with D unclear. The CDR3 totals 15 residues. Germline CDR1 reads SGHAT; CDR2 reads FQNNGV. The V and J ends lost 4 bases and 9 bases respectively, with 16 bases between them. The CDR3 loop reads CASSWSGEGSSPLHF. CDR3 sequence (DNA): TGTGCCAGCAGCTGGAGTGGGGAAGGGAGTTCACCCCTCCACTTT. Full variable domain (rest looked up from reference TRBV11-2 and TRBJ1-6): EAGVAQSPRYKIIEKRQSVAFWCNPISGHATLYWYQQILGQGPKLLIQFQNNGVVDDSQLPKDRFSAERLKGVDSTLKIQPAKLEDSAVYLCASSWSGEGSSPLHFGNGTRLTVT.

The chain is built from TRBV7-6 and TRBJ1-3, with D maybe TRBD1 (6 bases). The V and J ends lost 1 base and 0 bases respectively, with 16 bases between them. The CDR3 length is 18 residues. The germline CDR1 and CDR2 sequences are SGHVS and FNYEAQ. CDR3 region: CASSLGGGRARSGNTIYF. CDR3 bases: TGTGCCAGCAGCTTAGGAGGGGGTAGGGCCCGCTCTGGAAACACCATATATTTT.

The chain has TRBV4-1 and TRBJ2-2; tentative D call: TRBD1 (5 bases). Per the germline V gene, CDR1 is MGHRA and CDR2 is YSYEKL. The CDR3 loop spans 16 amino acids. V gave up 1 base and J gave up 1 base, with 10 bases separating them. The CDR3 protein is CASSQAAGRNTGELFF. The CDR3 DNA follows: TGCGCCAGCAGCCAAGCGGCAGGGCGGAACACCGGGGAGCTGTTTTTT.

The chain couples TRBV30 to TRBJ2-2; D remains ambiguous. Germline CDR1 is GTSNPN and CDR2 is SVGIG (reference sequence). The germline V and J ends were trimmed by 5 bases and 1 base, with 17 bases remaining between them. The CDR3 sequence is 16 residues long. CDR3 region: CAWSLPGQVNTGELFF. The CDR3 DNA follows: TGTGCCTGGTCCCTCCCTGGGCAGGTGAACACCGGGGAGCTGTTTTTT.

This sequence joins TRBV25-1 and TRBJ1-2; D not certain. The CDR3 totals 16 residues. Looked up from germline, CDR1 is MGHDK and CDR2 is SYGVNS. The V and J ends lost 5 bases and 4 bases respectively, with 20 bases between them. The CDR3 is CASSLNEGLATYGYTF. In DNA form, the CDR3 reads TGTGCCAGCAGTCTCAACGAGGGATTGGCCACCTATGGCTACACCTTC.

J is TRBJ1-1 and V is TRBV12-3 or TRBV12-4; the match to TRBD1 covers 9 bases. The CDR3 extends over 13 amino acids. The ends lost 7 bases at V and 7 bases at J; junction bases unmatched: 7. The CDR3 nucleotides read TGTGCCAGCACCGTCCCGGGACAGGGTGAAGCTTTCTTT. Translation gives CASTVPGQGEAFF.

In DNA, the CDR3 is TGTGCCAGCAGCCCCGGGACTAGCGGGAAGTACGAGCAGTACTTC. Its translation: CASSPGTSGKYEQYF. The gene calls are TRBV11-1 and TRBJ2-7; TRBD2 agrees at 13 bases. The CDR3 is 15 residues long. V lost 5 bases and J lost 4; bases outside the gene matches: 5. The germline V gene has CDR1 SGHAT and CDR2 FQDESV (reference sequence).

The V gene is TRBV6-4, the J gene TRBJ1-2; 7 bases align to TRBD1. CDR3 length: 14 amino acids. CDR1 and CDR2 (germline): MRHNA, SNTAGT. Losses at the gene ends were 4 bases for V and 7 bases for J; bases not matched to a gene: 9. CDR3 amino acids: CASSGDSAVGGYTF. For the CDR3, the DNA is TGTGCCAGCAGTGGGGACAGCGCCGTAGGTGGCTACACCTTC.

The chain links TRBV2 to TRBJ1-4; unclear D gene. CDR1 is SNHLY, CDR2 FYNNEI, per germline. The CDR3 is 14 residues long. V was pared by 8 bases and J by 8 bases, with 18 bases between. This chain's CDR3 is CASRNGSPREKLFF. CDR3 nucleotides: TGTGCCAGCCGGAACGGGAGTCCGCGAGAAAAACTGTTTTTT.